This T cell receptor beta chain was obtained from a study of blood T cell repertoires in COVID-19. Study-level information: Spain, Italy and the United States supplied samples that represented acute and convalescent COVID-19. Sample material is recorded as cDNA or gDNA derived from T cells, B-cell-depleted T cells, or PBMCs.

The V gene's germline CDR1 is MDHEN and CDR2 SYDVKM. CDR3 size: 15 residues. With V trimmed by 5 bases and J by 2 bases, 8 bases remained unmatched. Authors' data handling: Estimates of nucleated cell counts were drawn from the amplification of reference gene primers. Data came from immunoSEQ multiplex PCR; TCRdb stores just in-frame clones and leaves some out. V, J and clone size were drawn from that table, and D and trimming were deduced from the DNA. The sample holds about 92,000 clones, over 75% seen once. The sample was peripheral blood. This sequence originates from a woman of 80 years or more with active or convalescent COVID-19. The V gene is TRBV28, the J gene TRBJ2-5, with TRBD1 identical over 7 bases. CDR3 protein: CASSPAGTAQETQYF. DNA for the CDR3: TGTGCCAGCAGTCCAGCCGGGACAGCACAAGAGACCCAGTACTTC.